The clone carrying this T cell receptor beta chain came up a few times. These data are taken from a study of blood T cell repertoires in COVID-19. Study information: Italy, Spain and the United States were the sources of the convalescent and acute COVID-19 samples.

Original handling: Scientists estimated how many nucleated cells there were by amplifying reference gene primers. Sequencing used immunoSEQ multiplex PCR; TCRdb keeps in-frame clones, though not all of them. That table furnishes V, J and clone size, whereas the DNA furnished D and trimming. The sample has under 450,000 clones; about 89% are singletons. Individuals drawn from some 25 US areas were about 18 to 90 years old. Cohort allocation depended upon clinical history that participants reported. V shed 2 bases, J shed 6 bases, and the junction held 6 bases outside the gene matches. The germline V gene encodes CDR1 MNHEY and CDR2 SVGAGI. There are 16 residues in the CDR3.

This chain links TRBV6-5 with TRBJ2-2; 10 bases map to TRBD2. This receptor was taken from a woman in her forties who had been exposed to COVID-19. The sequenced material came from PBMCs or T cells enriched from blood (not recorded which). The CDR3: CASSYGLAGASGELFF. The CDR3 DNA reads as TGTGCCAGCAGTTACGGGCTAGCGGGGGCCTCCGGGGAGCTGTTTTTT.